Sequencing of this TCR beta chain was carried out in a study of blood T cell repertoires in COVID-19. Across the study: Sources were T cells, B-cell-depleted T cells, or PBMCs; the material itself was cDNA or gDNA.

The method was immunoSEQ multiplex PCR; TCRdb's version includes in-frame clones alone and lacks a portion of them. The table has tens of thousands of clones, 65% to 85% seen once. The CDR3 is made up of 18 amino acids. Germline lookup yields CDR1 SGHKS and CDR2 YYEKEE (reference sequence). Losses at the gene ends were 4 bases for V and 2 bases for J; bases not matched to a gene: 10. This receptor was taken from a woman at least 80 years old with active or convalescent COVID-19. This chain uses TRBV5-5 with TRBJ2-3, with 13 bases that match TRBD2. Sequences were obtained from peripheral blood. The CDR3 DNA reads as TGTGCCAGCAGCACCTCGGGACTAGCGGGACCCCTCACAGATACGCAGTATTTT. This gives the protein CASSTSGLAGPLTDTQYF.